Below, 24 T cell receptor beta chains from the same sample are listed, as sequenced in a study of beta chain features in type 1 diabetes. The study, taken as a whole, reports: Shortening that was moderate but significant affected the TCRB CDR3s of Type 1 diabetes patients in all four CD4+ subsets.

No antigen has been assigned to these receptors. Expressed TCRB transcripts were sequenced, since all the RNA that had been isolated was reverse transcribed. Assay: immunoSEQ multiplex PCR; the TCRdb copy retains only in-frame clones and omits some. Of some 660,000 clones in the sample, around 15% were seen once. Sequenced: naive CD4+ T cells from blood. The source is a man between 18 and 29 years old with type 1 diabetes.

The CDR3: CASSDKRDLTDTQYF. The DNA of the CDR3 is TGCGCCAGCAGTGATAAGCGGGACCTCACAGATACGCAGTATTTT. The gene calls are TRBV10-1 and TRBJ2-3; TRBD2 agrees at 7 bases. The V and J ends lost 3 bases and 2 bases, in that order; junction bases with no gene match: 5. CDR3 length: 15 residues. Germline values: CDR1 WNHNN, CDR2 SYGVQD (reference sequence).

The chain uses TRBV11-2 and TRBJ1-2; TRBD1 agrees at 9 bases. Per germline, CDR1 SGHAT and CDR2 FQNNGV. Germline trimming cut 9 bases from V and 5 bases from J; bases unmatched to any gene: 7. This CDR3 comprises 13 residues. The CDR3 loop reads CASVPGQGYGYTF. The CDR3 nucleotides are TGTGCCAGTGTACCGGGACAGGGATATGGCTACACCTTC.

This clone was seen more than once but under ten times. This CDR3 reads CASSDYSLNTEAFF. The CDR3 DNA reads TGTGCCAGCAGTGATTACAGCCTGAACACTGAAGCTTTCTTT. The chain joins TRBV2 to TRBJ1-1; the D is unclear. The CDR3 contains 14 residues. V lost 3 bases and J lost 0, with 8 bases in between. The germline V gene encodes CDR1 SNHLY and CDR2 FYNNEI.

The chain is built from TRBV9 and TRBJ1-1; D remains ambiguous. V shed 0 bases and J shed 0 bases, with 9 bases lying between them. The CDR3 covers 15 residues. In germline, CDR1 is SGDLS, CDR2 YYNGEE. The DNA for the CDR3 is TGTGCCAGCAGCGTAGTCCCGGAGATGAACACTGAAGCTTTCTTT. Encoded protein: CASSVVPEMNTEAFF.

The sample holds a few counts of this clone. The rearrangement links TRBV15 to TRBJ1-2; D remains unclear. Trimming took off 8 bases at V and 2 bases at J, with 9 bases between the two ends. The germline V gene has CDR1 LNHNV and CDR2 YYDKDF (reference sequence). The CDR3 runs 12 residues. Written as DNA, the CDR3 is TGTGCCACCGCCGCCGCAAACTATGGCTACACCTTC. Translated, it gives CATAAANYGYTF.

This clone has just a few counts. The chain uses TRBV14 and TRBJ2-3, with TRBD2 identical over 7 bases. This CDR3 has 16 residues. Germline V gene data show CDR1 as SGHDN and CDR2 as FVKESK. V was clipped by 0 bases and J by 0 bases; unmatched bases: 3. CDR3 protein: CASSQEGRGSTDTQYF. CDR3 sequence (DNA): TGTGCCAGCAGCCAAGAGGGGCGGGGGAGCACAGATACGCAGTATTTT.

This chain joins TRBV7-9 and TRBJ2-7; 8 nucleotides line up with TRBD1. CDR1 and CDR2 (germline): SEHNR, FQNEAQ (reference sequence). Trimming removed 3 bases from V and 2 bases from J; junction bases left unmatched: 6. This CDR3 is built from 15 residues. In DNA, the CDR3 is TGTGCCAGCAGCTTGGGACAGGTAGGAGCCTACGAGCAGTACTTC. Translation: CASSLGQVGAYEQYF. The variable domain in full, with the rest retrieved from reference TRBV7-9 and TRBJ2-7, is DTGVSQNPRHKITKRGQNVTFRCDPISEHNRLYWYRQTLGQGPEFLTYFQNEAQLEKSRLLSDRFSAERPKGSFSTLEIQRTEQGDSAMYLCASSLGQVGAYEQYFGPGTRLTVT.

The rearrangement links TRBV28 to TRBJ2-1; 15 nucleotides line up with TRBD2. The CDR3 contains 15 residues. CDR1 is MDHEN, CDR2 SYDVKM, per germline. The ends lost 3 bases at V and 9 bases at J; junction bases unmatched: 3. The CDR3 DNA is TGTGCCAGCAGTTTGAGGGGACTAGCGGGGGGTGAGCAGTTCTTC. This codes for CASSLRGLAGGEQFF.

Only a few counts were recorded for this clone. This chain joins TRBV29-1 and TRBJ1-1, with a tentative D call TRBD1 (5 bases). Trimming removed 7 bases from V and 5 bases from J, with 14 bases in between. The germline gives CDR1 SQVTM, CDR2 ANQGSEA. This CDR3 contains 12 residues. CDR3 amino acids: CSGLHGGTEAFF. CDR3 nucleotides: TGCAGCGGCCTACATGGGGGTACTGAAGCTTTCTTT.

This chain links TRBV7-3 with TRBJ2-1; 8 positions agree with TRBD2. CDR1 SGHTA and CDR2 FQGTGA come from the germline V gene. The CDR3 runs 14 residues. The V and J ends lost 4 bases and 7 bases, in that order; junction bases with no gene match: 6. The CDR3 DNA follows: TGTGCCAGCAGCTCCCGGGGGGGAGTAAATGAGCAGTTCTTC. Translating gives CASSSRGGVNEQFF. Variable domain in full (rest from reference TRBV7-3 and TRBJ2-1): GAGVSQTPSNKVTEKGKYVELRCDPISGHTALYWYRQSLGQGPEFLIYFQGTGAADDSGLPNDRFFAVRPEGSVSTLKIQRTERGDSAVYLCASSSRGGVNEQFFGPGTRLTVL.

The chain carries TRBV7-9 and TRBJ2-7; D is possibly TRBD2 (5 bases). CDR1 and CDR2 from the germline V gene are SEHNR and FQNEAQ (reference sequence). Trimming took off 2 bases at V and 6 bases at J, with 17 bases between the two ends. This CDR3 contains 15 residues. The CDR3: CASSLPGNRYGEQYF. CDR3 nucleotides: TGTGCCAGCAGCTTACCGGGGAACCGGTATGGCGAGCAGTACTTC.

This clone was counted a few times. The chain has TRBV9 and TRBJ2-7; 12 bases fit TRBD2. The CDR3 is made up of 16 amino acids. The germline gives CDR1 SGDLS, CDR2 YYNGEE. After removal of 4 bases from V and 0 bases from J, the junction contained 5 bases not matched to a gene. CDR3 region: CASSSTSGGSSYEQYF. The CDR3 DNA sequence: TGTGCCAGCAGCTCTACTAGCGGGGGGAGCTCCTACGAGCAGTACTTC. Complete variable domain (other parts from reference TRBV9 and TRBJ2-7): DSGVTQTPKHLITATGQRVTLRCSPRSGDLSVYWYQQSLDQGLQFLIQYYNGEERAKGNILERFSAQQFPDLHSELNLSSLELGDSALYFCASSSTSGGSSYEQYFGPGTRLTVT.

This clone was detected a few times. The chain has TRBV5-1 and TRBJ2-1, with 7 bases matching TRBD1. CDR3 size: 13 residues. From germline, CDR1 is SGHRS and CDR2 YFSETQ. V shed 6 bases, J shed 14 bases, and the junction held 14 bases outside the gene matches. CDR3 loop: CASTPENRQGEFF. The DNA of the CDR3 is TGCGCCAGCACCCCAGAGAACCGACAGGGAGAGTTCTTC.

Note on this clone: This specimen includes other DNA sequences encoding the same CDR3. The rearrangement links TRBV28 to TRBJ1-4; unclear D gene. The CDR3 loop spans 11 amino acids. V shed 3 bases and J shed 7 bases, with 3 bases lying between them. Per the germline V gene, CDR1 is MDHEN and CDR2 is SYDVKM. The CDR3 here is CASSFGEKLFF. In nucleotides, the CDR3 is TGTGCCAGCAGTTTCGGTGAAAAACTGTTTTTT.

The chain has TRBV5-6 and TRBJ1-2; a possible D gene is TRBD1 (5 bases). Germline V gene sequence: CDR1 SGHDT, CDR2 YYEEEE. This CDR3 is built from 12 residues. V was trimmed by 4 bases and J by 8 bases, leaving 12 bases between them. The CDR3 DNA reads as TGTGCCAGCAGCATGGACAACTGGGGCTACACCTTC. It encodes CASSMDNWGYTF.

This rearrangement joins TRBV5-1 to TRBJ1-1; 7 nucleotides align to TRBD1. This CDR3 spans 15 amino acids. After removal of 4 bases from V and 1 base from J, the junction contained 7 bases not matched to a gene. Germline V CDR1 and CDR2: SGHRS, YFSETQ. CDR3: CASSATGVGNTEAFF. The CDR3, as DNA: TGCGCCAGCAGCGCAACAGGGGTCGGGAACACTGAAGCTTTCTTT.

The V call is TRBV30, the J call TRBJ1-6; D remains ambiguous. Germline CDR1 reads GTSNPN; CDR2 reads SVGIG (reference sequence). The CDR3 runs to 12 residues. V lost 5 bases, J lost 7 bases, and 9 bases lay in between. The CDR3 region has the DNA TGTGCCTGGGGGAGGGTAAATTCACCCCTCCACTTT. Translating gives CAWGRVNSPLHF.

The chain carries TRBV16 and TRBJ2-1, with a possible D match to TRBD2 (5 bases). Germline V gene lookup returns CDR1 KGHSY and CDR2 FQNENV. V gave up 4 bases and J gave up 5 bases, with 15 bases separating them. This CDR3 has 15 residues. CDR3 DNA: TGTGCCAGCAGCCCCGTGGGGTCGCGGGACAATGAGCAGTTCTTC. This codes for CASSPVGSRDNEQFF.

The rearrangement uses TRBV19 and TRBJ1-1; the D is unclear. Germline V lookup: CDR1 LNHDA, CDR2 SQIVND (reference sequence). The CDR3 extends over 14 amino acids. V lost 8 bases, J lost 4 bases, and 17 bases lay in between. The CDR3 DNA reads as TGTGCCAGTGGATTGGGCAGTAGCGGCACTGAAGCTTTCTTT. This codes for CASGLGSSGTEAFF.

This clone was detected only a few times. The rearrangement links TRBV14 to TRBJ2-7; D is uncertain. The CDR3 consists of 13 residues. CDR1 and CDR2 (germline): SGHDN, FVKESK. The V end was cut by 4 bases, the J end by 0 bases, with 7 bases between. In nucleotides, the CDR3 is TGTGCCAGCAGCCCCGGTCTCTCCTACGAGCAGTACTTC. Its translation: CASSPGLSYEQYF. Together with reference TRBV14 and TRBJ2-7, the CDR3 gives the full variable domain: EAGVTQFPSHSVIEKGQTVTLRCDPISGHDNLYWYRRVMGKEIKFLLHFVKESKQDESGMPNNRFLAERTGGTYSTLKVQPAELEDSGVYFCASSPGLSYEQYFGPGTRLTVT.

In this sample, this clone turned up a few times. Other DNA sequences in the same sample also yield this CDR3. This chain joins TRBV7-2 and TRBJ2-3; 10 bases agree with TRBD2. The germline gives CDR1 SGHTA, CDR2 FQGNSA. Trimming removed 5 bases from V and 0 bases from J; junction bases left unmatched: 2. The CDR3 has 15 amino acids. CDR3 sequence (DNA): TGTGCCAGCAGCCCGGGACTAGCGAGCACAGATACGCAGTATTTT. Its protein product is CASSPGLASTDTQYF.

The table lists this clone with a few counts. The chain carries TRBV7-2 and TRBJ2-3; D call uncertain. Per the germline V gene, CDR1 is SGHTA and CDR2 is FQGNSA. The ends were cut back, 4 bases at V and 6 bases at J, with 8 bases in the middle. This CDR3 is built from 12 residues. CDR3 coding DNA: TGTGCCAGCAGCTCCAACATGGATACGCAGTATTTT. Amino acids: CASSSNMDTQYF.

The J gene is TRBJ2-3, the V gene TRBV9; D is unresolved. The CDR3 covers 13 residues. Trimming left V 3 bases short and J 5 bases short, with 10 bases between. Germline lookup yields CDR1 SGDLS and CDR2 YYNGEE. In DNA form, the CDR3 reads TGTGCCAGCAGCGCCTCTCTAGGAGATACGCAGTATTTT. It encodes CASSASLGDTQYF.

This clone was observed a handful of times. This CDR3 is also generated by other DNA sequences in the sample. The chain recombines TRBV30 with TRBJ1-5; D unclear. In germline, CDR1 is GTSNPN, CDR2 SVGIG (reference sequence). The ends were cut back, 3 bases at V and 2 bases at J, with 8 bases in the middle. This CDR3 region has 13 residues. The CDR3 is CAWSGVGNQPQHF. The CDR3, as DNA: TGTGCCTGGAGCGGGGTCGGCAATCAGCCCCAGCATTTT.